A single sample is the source of the 12 T cell receptor beta chains below, sequenced in a study of T-cell reconstitution after alpha-beta-depleted transplantation in children. The library targeted TCRbeta and was prepared with unique molecular identifiers. TCRdb independently ran MiXCR on the PCR reads; one entry per CDR3 protein. This sample carries some 78,000 distinct CDR3 sequences, roughly 13% of them seen once, and the ten largest clones take about 25%. The sample was PBMCs, mostly from graft donor cells, taken 180 days after TCRalphabeta/CD19-depleted stem cell transplant. These TCRs come from a male patient between 2 and 15 years old who had a stem cell transplant for acute lymphoblastic leukemia, so the T cells may come from the graft donor.

This clonotype was found a few times. J is TRBJ1-4 and V is TRBV15; 9 bases map to TRBD1. The CDR3 has 16 amino acids. CDR1 and CDR2 (germline): LNHNV, YYDKDF (reference sequence). The trim removed 3 bases at V and 6 bases at J, leaving 8 bases unmatched. For the CDR3, the DNA is TGTGCCACCAGCAGGTCATACAGGGGGCGGGATGAAAAACTGTTTTTT. It yields the protein CATSRSYRGRDEKLFF.

This clonotype was observed a few times. J is TRBJ2-7 and V is TRBV2, with D unclear. CDR1 and CDR2 from the germline V gene are SNHLY and FYNNEI. The CDR3 sequence is 11 residues long. The germline V and J ends were trimmed by 7 bases and 7 bases, with 11 bases remaining between them. CDR3 in DNA: TGTGCCAGCACCACCTCTGGAGAGCAGTACTTC. Translation: CASTTSGEQYF. Full variable domain (rest looked up from reference TRBV2 and TRBJ2-7): EPEVTQTPSHQVTQMGQEVILRCVPISNHLYFYWYRQILGQKVEFLVSFYNNEISEKSEIFDDQFSVERPDGSNFTLKIRSTKLEDSAMYFCASTTSGEQYFGPGTRLTVT.

This clonotype was seen a handful of times. The genes are TRBV7-2 and TRBJ2-1; D might be TRBD1 (5 bases). V was clipped by 3 bases and J by 5 bases, with 11 bases between them. The CDR3 is 14 amino acids. CDR1 and CDR2 from the germline V gene are SGHTA and FQGNSA. CDR3 loop: CASSLYGQNNEQFF. In DNA form, the CDR3 reads TGTGCCAGCAGCTTGTACGGACAAAACAATGAGCAGTTCTTC. The whole variable domain, remainder taken from reference TRBV7-2 and TRBJ2-1, is GAGVSQSPSNKVTEKGKDVELRCDPISGHTALYWYRQSLGQGLEFLIYFQGNSAPDKSGLPSDRFSAERTGGSVSTLTIQRTQQEDSAVYLCASSLYGQNNEQFFGPGTRLTVL.

In its sample, this clonotype was seen a few times. The chain joins TRBV12-2 to TRBJ2-4; the table gives TRBD1 as D, unverified against the DNA. TRBV12-2 is listed as a pseudogene. This CDR3 comprises 15 residues. CDR3 amino acids: CASPFPGRANNIQYF. The CDR3 coding sequence is TGTGCAAGTCCCTTCCCCGGACGGGCCAATAACATTCAGTACTTC.

The chain couples TRBV27 to TRBJ2-7, with D maybe TRBD1 (6 bases). CDR1 is MNHEY, CDR2 SMNVEV, per germline (reference sequence). This CDR3 region has 13 residues. Between the trimmed V and J ends, which lost 8 bases and 2 bases, there was a span of 13 bases. Written as DNA, the CDR3 is TGTGCCAGCCGACCGGGACAAGCCTACGAGCAGTACTTC. It codes for CASRPGQAYEQYF.

This clonotype occurred many times. The V gene is TRBV4-3, the J gene TRBJ2-1, with D unresolved. V lost 3 bases and J 12 bases, leaving 9 bases between the germline ends. Germline V gene lookup returns CDR1 LGHNA and CDR2 YSLEER. This CDR3 region has 11 residues. The DNA of the CDR3 is TGCGCCAGCAGCCACGCCGGCGGGCAGTTCTTC. The encoded protein is CASSHAGGQFF.

A few counts support this clonotype. The gene calls are TRBV15 and TRBJ2-7, with 8 bases matching TRBD1. Germline V gene lookup returns CDR1 LNHNV and CDR2 YYDKDF (reference sequence). This CDR3 contains 13 residues. V shed 4 bases, J shed 7 bases, and the junction held 6 bases outside the gene matches. This chain's CDR3 is CATSTRTGTEQYF. The CDR3 DNA follows: TGTGCCACCAGCACGAGGACAGGGACAGAGCAGTACTTC.

In its sample, this clonotype was seen once. At one of its ends the junction is not consistent with the germline gene, which may arise from a read error. The chain recombines TRBV7-7 with TRBJ2-3; TRBD2 is a possible D gene (5 bases). Germline V gives CDR1 SSHAT, CDR2 FNYEAQ (reference sequence). This CDR3 is 14 amino acids long. The CDR3 reads CASSLGSSIDTQYF. The CDR3 bases are TGTGCCAGCAGCTTGGGCTCTAGCATAGATACGCAGTATTTT.

V gene TRBV10-1 combines with J gene TRBJ2-6; tentatively, D is TRBD1 or TRBD2 (5 bases each). Germline CDR1 and CDR2: WNHNN and SYGVQD (reference sequence). With 2 bases removed from V and 0 bases from J, the gap between germline ends came to 5 bases. CDR3 length: 15 residues. In DNA form, the CDR3 reads TGCGCCAGCAGTGAGGGGGGCTCTGGGGCCAACGTCCTGACTTTC. Its protein is CASSEGGSGANVLTF.

At least ten counts were recorded for this clonotype. V usage is TRBV5-1 and J usage is TRBJ2-1, with D perhaps given as TRBD1 or TRBD2 (5 bases each). Germline V lookup: CDR1 SGHRS, CDR2 YFSETQ. V lost 4 bases to trimming and J lost 0 bases, with 11 bases between them. The CDR3 has 15 amino acids. CDR3 sequence reads: CASSPGPSSYNEQFF. The CDR3 region has the DNA TGCGCCAGCAGCCCGGGACCGAGCTCCTACAATGAGCAGTTCTTC.

This clonotype is medium-sized (0.01 to 0.1%) within its sample. The rearrangement uses TRBV9 and TRBJ1-2; perhaps TRBD1 as D (6 bases). In germline, CDR1 is SGDLS, CDR2 YYNGEE. Trimming took off 4 bases at V and 2 bases at J, with 18 bases between the two ends. CDR3 length: 16 residues. The chain's CDR3 is CASSPFRGASNYGYTF. The CDR3 DNA sequence: TGTGCCAGCAGCCCCTTCAGGGGCGCATCAAACTATGGCTACACCTTC.

This clonotype was found a few times. The genes are TRBV29-1 and TRBJ2-1; D is unresolved. Trimming removed 4 bases at V and 6 bases at J, with 16 bases between. CDR3 size: 14 residues. Looked up from germline, CDR1 is SQVTM and CDR2 is ANQGSEA. The CDR3 nucleotides are TGCAGCGTTGTAGGGCAGCCGGCCTCCAATGAGCAGTTCTTC. It translates to CSVVGQPASNEQFF.